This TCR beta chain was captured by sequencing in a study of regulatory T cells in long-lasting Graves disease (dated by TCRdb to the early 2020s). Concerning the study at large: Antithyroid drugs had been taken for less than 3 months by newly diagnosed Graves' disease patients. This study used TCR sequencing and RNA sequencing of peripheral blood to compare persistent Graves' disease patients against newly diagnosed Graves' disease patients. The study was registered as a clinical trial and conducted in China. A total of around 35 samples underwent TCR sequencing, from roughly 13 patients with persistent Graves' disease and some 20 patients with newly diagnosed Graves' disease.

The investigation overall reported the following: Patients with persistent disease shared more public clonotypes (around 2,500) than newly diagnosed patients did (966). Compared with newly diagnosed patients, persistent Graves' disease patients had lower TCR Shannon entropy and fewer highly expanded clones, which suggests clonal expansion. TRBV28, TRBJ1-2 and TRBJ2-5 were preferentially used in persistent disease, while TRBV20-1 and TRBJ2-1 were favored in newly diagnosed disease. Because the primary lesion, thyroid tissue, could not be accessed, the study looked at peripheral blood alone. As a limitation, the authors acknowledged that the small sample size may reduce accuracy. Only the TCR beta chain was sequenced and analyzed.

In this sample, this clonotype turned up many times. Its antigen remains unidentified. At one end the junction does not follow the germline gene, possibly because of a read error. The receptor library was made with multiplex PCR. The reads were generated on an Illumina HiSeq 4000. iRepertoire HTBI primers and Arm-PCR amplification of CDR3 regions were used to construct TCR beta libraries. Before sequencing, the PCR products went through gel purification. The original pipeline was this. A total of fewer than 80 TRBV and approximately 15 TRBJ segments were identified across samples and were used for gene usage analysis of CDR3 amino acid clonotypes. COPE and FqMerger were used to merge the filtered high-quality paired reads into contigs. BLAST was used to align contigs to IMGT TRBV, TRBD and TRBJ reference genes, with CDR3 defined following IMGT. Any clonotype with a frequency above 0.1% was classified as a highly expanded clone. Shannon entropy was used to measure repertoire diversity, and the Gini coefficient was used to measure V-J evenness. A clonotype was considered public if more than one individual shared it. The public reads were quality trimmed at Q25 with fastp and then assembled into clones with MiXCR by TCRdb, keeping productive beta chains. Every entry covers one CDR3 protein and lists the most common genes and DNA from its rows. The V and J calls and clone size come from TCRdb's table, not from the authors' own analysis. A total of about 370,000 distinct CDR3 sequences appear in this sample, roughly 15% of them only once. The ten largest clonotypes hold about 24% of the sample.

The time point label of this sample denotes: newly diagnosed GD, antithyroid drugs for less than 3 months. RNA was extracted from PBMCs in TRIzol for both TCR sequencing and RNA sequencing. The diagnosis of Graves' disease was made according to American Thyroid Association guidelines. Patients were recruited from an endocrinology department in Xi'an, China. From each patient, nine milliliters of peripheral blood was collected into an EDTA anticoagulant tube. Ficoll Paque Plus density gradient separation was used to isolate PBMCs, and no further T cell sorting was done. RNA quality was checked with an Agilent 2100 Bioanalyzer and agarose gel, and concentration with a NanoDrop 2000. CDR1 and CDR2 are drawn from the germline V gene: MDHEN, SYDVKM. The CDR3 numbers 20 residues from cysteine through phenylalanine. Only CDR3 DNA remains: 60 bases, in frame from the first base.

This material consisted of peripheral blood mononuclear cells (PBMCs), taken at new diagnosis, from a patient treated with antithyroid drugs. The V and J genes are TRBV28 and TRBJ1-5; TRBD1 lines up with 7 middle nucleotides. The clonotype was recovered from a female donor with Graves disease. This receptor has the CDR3 CASSLTLGGTGLFSNQPQRF. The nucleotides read TGTGCCAGCAGTTTAACCCTAGGGGGCACGGGCCTGTTTAGCAATCAGCCCCAGCGTTTT. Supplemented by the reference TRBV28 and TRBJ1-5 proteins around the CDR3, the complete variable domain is DVKVTQSSRYLVKRTGEKVFLECVQDMDHENMFWYRQDPGLGLRLIYFSYDVKMKEKGDIPEGYSVSREKKERFSLILESASTNQTSMYLCASSLTLGGTGLFSNQPQRFGDGTRLSIL.